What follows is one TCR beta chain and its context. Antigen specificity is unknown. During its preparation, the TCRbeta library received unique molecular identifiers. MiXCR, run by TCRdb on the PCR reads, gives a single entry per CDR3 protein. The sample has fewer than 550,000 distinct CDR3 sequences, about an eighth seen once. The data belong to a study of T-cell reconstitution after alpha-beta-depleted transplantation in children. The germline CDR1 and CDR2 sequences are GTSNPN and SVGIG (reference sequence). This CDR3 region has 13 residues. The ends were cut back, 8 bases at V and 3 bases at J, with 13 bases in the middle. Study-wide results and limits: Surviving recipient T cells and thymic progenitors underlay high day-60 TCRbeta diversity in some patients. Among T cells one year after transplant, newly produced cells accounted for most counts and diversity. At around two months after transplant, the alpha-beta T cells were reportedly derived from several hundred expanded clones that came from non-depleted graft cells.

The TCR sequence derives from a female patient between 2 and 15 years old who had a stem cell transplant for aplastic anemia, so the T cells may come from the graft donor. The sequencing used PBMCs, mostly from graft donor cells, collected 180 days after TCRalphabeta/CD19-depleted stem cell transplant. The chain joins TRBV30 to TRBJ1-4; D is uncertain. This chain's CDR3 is CALAETPNEKLFF. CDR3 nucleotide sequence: TGTGCCCTCGCCGAGACACCTAATGAAAAACTGTTTTTT.